Listed below are T cell receptor beta chains from one sample, sequenced in a study of T cells in Graves' hyperthyroidism and ophthalmopathy. TCRdb itself ran the multiplex PCR reads through MiXCR, one entry per CDR3 protein. This sample carries 500,000 to 750,000 distinct CDR3 sequences, 12% to 15% of them seen once, and the ten largest clones take roughly 7.1%. Material: blood. The receptors stem from a woman aged 18-30 years with Graves' ophthalmopathy. Each CDR3 is given with its conserved first and last residue. A row's size may be missing; if present it is once, few, many or a size class.

size: many; V: TRBV20-1; J: TRBJ2-7; CDR3: CSVYERDRDYEQYF
size: -; V: TRBV5-6; J: TRBJ2-3; CDR3: CASSFQSGRKADTQYF
size: many; V: TRBV6-5; J: TRBJ1-6; CDR3: CASSYRGPDYNSPLHF
size: -; V: TRBV20-1; J: TRBJ2-7; CDR3: CSAVIAGGTYEQYF
size: once; V: TRBV12-3/TRBV12-4; J: TRBJ2-1; CDR3: CASSLRGHLNEQFF
size: -; V: TRBV6-5; J: TRBJ2-4; CDR3: CASSSEMEAKNIQYF
size: many; V: TRBV6-1; J: TRBJ2-5; CDR3: CASIQGPGGTQYF
size: many; V: TRBV20-1; J: TRBJ2-1; CDR3: CSARDPVLLADNEQFF
size: many; V: TRBV6-2/TRBV6-3; J: TRBJ2-5; CDR3: CASSFVGWRSETQYF
size: -; V: TRBV24-1; J: TRBJ2-3; CDR3: CATSGGQGTDTQYF
size: many; V: TRBV7-8; J: TRBJ1-2; CDR3: CASSRLGLNYGYTF
size: many; V: TRBV28; J: TRBJ2-7; CDR3: CASSPRFTLAGGQEQYF
size: few; V: TRBV19; J: TRBJ1-2; CDR3: CASSSQTGSYGYTF
size: -; V: TRBV6-1; J: TRBJ2-1; CDR3: CAGRRGGGFSTHEQFF
size: -; V: TRBV19; J: TRBJ2-7; CDR3: CASSNPGLAGRNEQYF
size: few; V: TRBV19; J: TRBJ2-2; CDR3: CASRPRLAGELFF
size: many; V: TRBV6-1; J: TRBJ2-1; CDR3: CASSPLSNVNEQFF
size: -; V: TRBV5-6; J: TRBJ2-2; CDR3: CASKTENTGELFF
size: -; V: TRBV11-2; J: TRBJ2-4; CDR3: CASSLGSGGGRGRYF
size: many; V: TRBV12-3/TRBV12-4; J: TRBJ2-3; CDR3: CASSLARITTDTQYF
size: many; V: TRBV20-1; J: TRBJ1-4; CDR3: CSARAHPGDEKLFF
size: many; V: TRBV7-9; J: TRBJ2-1; CDR3: CASSLGKWGSYNEQFF
size: many; V: TRBV6-2/TRBV6-3; J: TRBJ2-7; CDR3: CASSWPRWNEQYF
size: many; V: TRBV7-9; J: TRBJ2-7; CDR3: CASSFGQGSLLVYEQYF
size: few; V: TRBV28; J: TRBJ1-1; CDR3: CASSHGERTDEAFF
size: many; V: TRBV24-1; J: TRBJ2-1; CDR3: CATSGVGTTYNEQFF
size: -; V: TRBV18; J: TRBJ1-1; CDR3: CASSPSTPNTEAFF
size: many; V: TRBV7-8; J: TRBJ1-1; CDR3: CASSLGWLSGYTEAFF
size: -; V: TRBV7-7; J: TRBJ2-2; CDR3: CASSLSGTLTGELFF
size: few; V: TRBV6-1; J: TRBJ1-4; CDR3: CASSREAGGSGEKLFF
size: few; V: TRBV3-1; J: TRBJ2-7; CDR3: CASSPRTNSYEQCF
size: many; V: TRBV2; J: TRBJ2-1; CDR3: CASSRLAAMYNEQFF
size: few; V: TRBV27; J: TRBJ1-1; CDR3: CASNQGAGDTEAFF
size: many; V: TRBV11-3; J: TRBJ2-1; CDR3: CASSSGQKTHDEQFF
size: -; V: TRBV5-6; J: TRBJ2-4; CDR3: CACSLAGLAKNIQYF
size: many; V: TRBV4-2; J: TRBJ2-7; CDR3: CASSHQTTYEQYF